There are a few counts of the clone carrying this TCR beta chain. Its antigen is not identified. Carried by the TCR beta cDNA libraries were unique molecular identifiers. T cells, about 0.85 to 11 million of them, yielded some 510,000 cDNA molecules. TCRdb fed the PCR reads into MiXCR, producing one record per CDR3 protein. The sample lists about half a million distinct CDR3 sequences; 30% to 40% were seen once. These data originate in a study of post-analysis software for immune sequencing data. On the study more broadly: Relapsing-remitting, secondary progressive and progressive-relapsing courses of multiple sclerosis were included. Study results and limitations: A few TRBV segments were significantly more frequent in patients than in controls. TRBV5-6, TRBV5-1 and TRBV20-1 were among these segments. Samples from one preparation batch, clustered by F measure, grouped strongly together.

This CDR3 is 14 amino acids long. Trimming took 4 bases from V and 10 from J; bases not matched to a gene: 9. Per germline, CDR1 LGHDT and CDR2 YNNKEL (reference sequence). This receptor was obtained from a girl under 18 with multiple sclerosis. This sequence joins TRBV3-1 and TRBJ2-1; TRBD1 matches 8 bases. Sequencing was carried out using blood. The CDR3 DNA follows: TGTGCCAGCAGCCCCCGGGACAGGTCAGGCGAGCAGTTCTTC. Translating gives CASSPRDRSGEQFF.